These 29 T cell receptor beta chains originate from one sample sequenced in a study of blood T cell repertoires in COVID-19 (TCRdb year 2020). Receptor libraries were prepared by the immunoSEQ multiplex PCR assay. Not all clones reach the TCRdb copy of this immuneACCESS table, which keeps in-frame sequences only. Checked studies attribute under half of the gap to unresolved V genes and leave the rest unexplained. This sample is represented by about 24,000 clones; roughly 77% of them were singletons. Together, the top ten hold more than 2% of the sample. Sequenced input: peripheral blood. The source is a woman aged 65 to 85 with COVID-19, enrolled during active disease.

The CDR3 here is CASSPRVATGELFF. The CDR3 nucleotides read TGTGCCAGCAGCCCCCGCGTCGCCACCGGGGAGCTGTTTTTT. The V and J genes are TRBV14 and TRBJ2-2; D ambiguous. Germline CDR1 and CDR2: SGHDN and FVKESK. Trimming cost V 4 bases and J 4 bases, with 10 bases left between them. The CDR3 has 14 amino acids.

This chain links TRBV7-6 with TRBJ2-2; 7 nucleotides match TRBD2. V lost 2 bases, J lost 0 bases, and 9 bases stayed unmatched. The CDR3 spans 18 residues. The germline V gene has CDR1 SGHVS and CDR2 FNYEAQ. The CDR3 reads CASSLLFGGGANTGELFF. CDR3 DNA sequence: TGTGCCAGCAGCTTATTATTCGGCGGGGGAGCGAACACCGGGGAGCTGTTTTTT.

V gene TRBV11-1 combines with J gene TRBJ2-1, with 9 bases aligning to TRBD1. V lost 3 bases to trimming and J lost 9 bases; unmatched junction nucleotides: 3. CDR1 SGHAT and CDR2 FQDESV come from the germline V gene (reference sequence). This CDR3 spans 13 amino acids. DNA for the CDR3: TGTGCCAGCAGCTTGGACAGGGGAGGTGAGCAGTTCTTC. Amino acids: CASSLDRGGEQFF.

The genes are TRBV14 and TRBJ1-2; a weak D match, TRBD1 (5 bases). Trimming pared 1 base from V and 4 bases from J, leaving 10 bases between. CDR3 length: 14 amino acids. CDR1 SGHDN and CDR2 FVKESK come from the germline V gene. CDR3 amino acids: CASSQVQGGYGYTF. The CDR3 bases are TGTGCCAGCAGCCAAGTGCAGGGTGGCTATGGCTACACCTTC.

The chain joins TRBV27 to TRBJ1-4; 7 nucleotides match TRBD1. V was clipped by 7 bases and J by 8 bases; unmatched bases: 7. The CDR3 is 13 residues long. Germline CDR1 reads MNHEY; CDR2 reads SMNVEV (reference sequence). The CDR3 loop is CASTMAGGEKLFF. CDR3 DNA sequence: TGTGCCAGCACCATGGCAGGGGGAGAAAAACTGTTTTTT.

V is TRBV7-8 and J is TRBJ2-7; tentatively, D is TRBD2 (7 bases). In germline, CDR1 is SGHVS, CDR2 FQNEAQ. The CDR3 runs 14 residues. V lost 1 base and J lost 3, with 10 bases in between. CDR3 sequence reads: CASSLVGGGYEQYV. As DNA, the CDR3 is TGTGCCAGCAGCTTAGTGGGAGGGGGCTACGAGCAGTACGTC.

A few counts support this clone. The chain employs TRBV4-1 and TRBJ1-1; TRBD1 might be the D (5 bases). Between the trimmed V and J ends, which lost 5 bases and 3 bases, there was a span of 13 bases. The CDR3 is 14 residues long. The germline gives CDR1 MGHRA, CDR2 YSYEKL. CDR3 loop: CASSDQGLDTEAFF. The DNA of the CDR3 is TGCGCCAGCAGCGACCAGGGTCTGGACACTGAAGCTTTCTTT.

V gene TRBV5-4 combines with J gene TRBJ2-1; TRBD2 matches at 10 bases. CDR1 is SGHNT and CDR2 is YYREEE in the germline V gene (reference sequence). V shed 0 bases and J 7 bases; nucleotides not matched to a gene: 4. The CDR3 has 15 amino acids. The CDR3 sequence: CASSLELAGRNEQFF. Here the CDR3 DNA reads TGTGCCAGCAGCTTGGAACTAGCGGGGAGGAATGAGCAGTTCTTC.

The chain combines TRBV7-2 with TRBJ1-2; 8 positions agree with TRBD1. This CDR3 is built from 14 residues. CDR1 and CDR2 from the germline V gene are SGHTA and FQGNSA. V lost 4 bases to trimming and J lost 7 bases; unmatched junction nucleotides: 8. CDR3 sequence: CASSWTRGRGGYTF. Here the CDR3 DNA reads TGTGCCAGCAGCTGGACCAGGGGGCGAGGTGGCTACACCTTC. The entire variable domain, with the rest obtained from reference TRBV7-2 and TRBJ1-2, is as follows: GAGVSQSPSNKVTEKGKDVELRCDPISGHTALYWYRQSLGQGLEFLIYFQGNSAPDKSGLPSDRFSAERTGGSVSTLTIQRTQQEDSAVYLCASSWTRGRGGYTFGSGTRLTVV.

The chain has TRBV5-1 and TRBJ2-3; the match to TRBD2 covers 8 bases. Germline CDR1 reads SGHRS; CDR2 reads YFSETQ. This CDR3 is built from 17 residues. V was clipped by 2 bases and J by 4 bases; unmatched bases: 12. The CDR3 bases are TGCGCCAGCAGCTTCGGACTCGGGGGGGCCGGCGCAGATACGCAGTATTTT. Protein sequence: CASSFGLGGAGADTQYF.

This sequence joins TRBV13 and TRBJ2-3; 12 nucleotides agree with TRBD2. The germline V gene encodes CDR1 PRHDT and CDR2 FYEKMQ (reference sequence). This CDR3 is built from 16 residues. The J segment lost 6 bases and the V segment lost 5 bases, leaving 9 bases of the junction unmatched. CDR3 nucleotide sequence: TGTGCCAGCAGCCCTAGGACTAGCGGGGCGGGGGATACGCAGTATTTT. Its translation is CASSPRTSGAGDTQYF.

The chain uses TRBV5-8 and TRBJ2-3, with 8 bases lining up with TRBD2. Losses at the gene ends were 0 bases for V and 4 bases for J; bases not matched to a gene: 10. The V gene's germline CDR1 is SGHTS and CDR2 YDEGEE. The CDR3 has 17 residues. The CDR3 nucleotides read TGTGCCAGCAGCTTGGGTGCCGGGGGGGTTAGGTCAGATACGCAGTATTTT. This codes for CASSLGAGGVRSDTQYF.

The chain recombines TRBV28 with TRBJ2-7, with 8 bases identical to TRBD2. V gave up 4 bases and J gave up 5 bases; unmatched junction bases: 4. This CDR3 is built from 13 residues. Germline lookup yields CDR1 MDHEN and CDR2 SYDVKM. The CDR3 is CASSSPGRDEQYV. The CDR3 nucleotides are TGTGCCAGCAGTTCACCCGGGAGGGACGAGCAGTACGTC.

The J gene is TRBJ2-2, the V gene TRBV4-2; TRBD1 matches 8 bases. The CDR3 is made up of 17 amino acids. Trimming at V came to 0 bases and at J to 4 bases, leaving 7 bases not matched to a gene. CDR1 and CDR2 from the germline V gene are LGHNA and YNFKEQ. CDR3 sequence (DNA): TGTGCCAGCAGCCAAGAAGCAGGGGGCCTGGGCACCGGGGAGCTGTTTTTT. Its protein product is CASSQEAGGLGTGELFF.

This chain joins TRBV9 and TRBJ2-2; 9 bases are shared with TRBD1. The germline gives CDR1 SGDLS, CDR2 YYNGEE. J was trimmed by 3 bases and V by 0 bases; bases with no gene match: 6. This CDR3 has 17 residues. The CDR3 sequence is CASSVVGGTGHTGELFF. The CDR3 DNA reads as TGTGCCAGCAGCGTAGTAGGGGGGACAGGGCACACCGGGGAGCTGTTTTTT.

This chain uses TRBV18 with TRBJ2-7; 8 bases match TRBD1. J was trimmed by 6 bases and V by 2 bases; bases with no gene match: 3. This CDR3 is 13 amino acids long. Germline loops: CDR1 KGHSH, CDR2 LQKENI. The CDR3 nucleotides are TGTGCCAGCTCACCAGGGGACAGGTCCGAGCAGTACTTC. As protein: CASSPGDRSEQYF.

The chain recombines TRBV24-1 with TRBJ1-2; 8 nucleotides match TRBD1. The germline CDR1 and CDR2 sequences are KGHDR and SFDVKD. Losses at the gene ends were 4 bases for V and 8 bases for J; bases not matched to a gene: 8. The CDR3 extends over 14 amino acids. The CDR3 bases are TGTGCCACCAGTGACCCTGGACAGGGTAAAGGCTACACCTTC. Its protein is CATSDPGQGKGYTF.

The V gene is TRBV11-3, the J gene TRBJ2-1; D unclear. The CDR3 extends over 13 amino acids. V was shortened by 0 bases and J by 4 bases, with 4 bases between the two germline ends. Germline CDR1 is SGHNT and CDR2 is YENEEA. The CDR3 DNA reads TGTGCCAGCAGCTTAGAGCGGTACAATGAGCAGTTCTTC. Translating it yields CASSLERYNEQFF.

This chain connects TRBV4-3 to TRBJ1-5, with TRBD1 matching over 7 bases. J was trimmed by 4 bases and V by 3 bases; bases with no gene match: 6. Germline values: CDR1 LGHNA, CDR2 YSLEER. This CDR3 has 15 amino acids. The CDR3: CASSHTTGANQPQHF. The CDR3 nucleotides are TGCGCCAGCAGCCACACAACAGGGGCGAATCAGCCCCAGCATTTT.

This chain connects TRBV19 to TRBJ2-4; a weak D match, TRBD2 (5 bases). V lost 6 bases, J lost 0 bases, and 12 bases lay in between. This CDR3 is 15 amino acids long. Per germline, CDR1 LNHDA and CDR2 SQIVND (reference sequence). The CDR3 DNA sequence: TGTGCCAGTAGAGTGGAGGCTTTAGCCAAAAACATTCAGTACTTC. This gives the protein CASRVEALAKNIQYF.

J is TRBJ1-2 and V is TRBV12-3 or TRBV12-4, with TRBD1 identical over 7 bases. V gave up 7 bases and J gave up 8 bases; unmatched junction bases: 10. The CDR3 is 13 amino acids. The CDR3 DNA reads as TGTGCCAGCATCTCCTCAGGGACAGACGGCTACACCTTC. This encodes CASISSGTDGYTF.

The chain combines TRBV7-8 with TRBJ1-2; 9 nucleotides match TRBD1. CDR1 is SGHVS, CDR2 FQNEAQ, per germline. The CDR3 contains 15 residues. The ends lost 4 bases at V and 3 bases at J; junction bases unmatched: 6. The CDR3 DNA reads as TGTGCCAGCAGCTCCCGGACAGGGGCAGACTATGGCTACACCTTC. It is translated as CASSSRTGADYGYTF. Combining the CDR3 with reference TRBV7-8 and TRBJ1-2 gives the whole variable domain GAGVSQSPRYKVAKRGQDVALRCDPISGHVSLFWYQQALGQGPEFLTYFQNEAQLDKSGLPSDRFFAERPEGSVSTLKIQRTQQEDSAVYLCASSSRTGADYGYTFGSGTRLTVV.

V and J are TRBV19 and TRBJ1-2; the D is unclear. The V end was cut by 10 bases, the J end by 6 bases, with 12 bases between. The CDR3 runs 11 residues. Germline values: CDR1 LNHDA, CDR2 SQIVND (reference sequence). The CDR3: CATSAGDGYTF. DNA of the CDR3: TGTGCCACCTCCGCGGGTGATGGCTACACCTTC.

The chain links TRBV5-1 to TRBJ2-7, with 9 bases fitting TRBD1. CDR1 SGHRS and CDR2 YFSETQ come from the germline V gene. The CDR3 is made up of 13 amino acids. V was clipped by 3 bases and J by 5 bases; unmatched bases: 3. The CDR3 spells CASSWGQGNEQYF. As DNA, the CDR3 is TGCGCCAGCAGCTGGGGACAGGGTAACGAGCAGTACTTC. Based on the CDR3 plus reference TRBV5-1 and TRBJ2-7, the full variable domain is KAGVTQTPRYLIKTRGQQVTLSCSPISGHRSVSWYQQTPGQGLQFLFEYFSETQRNKGNFPGRFSGRQFSNSRSEMNVSTLELGDSALYLCASSWGQGNEQYFGPGTRLTVT.

The chain employs TRBV29-1 and TRBJ2-1; the match to TRBD2 covers 13 bases. This CDR3 contains 14 residues. Germline V lookup: CDR1 SQVTM, CDR2 ANQGSEA. Unmatched junction bases numbered 7, after V lost 4 bases and J lost 10 bases. CDR3 sequence reads: CSVGLAGGLGEQFF. The CDR3 DNA follows: TGCAGCGTTGGACTAGCGGGGGGCCTAGGGGAGCAGTTCTTC.

This clone was recorded only once. The chain carries TRBV19 and TRBJ1-1; D possibly corresponds to TRBD1 (6 bases). This CDR3 region has 14 residues. The V gene lost 7 bases and the J gene lost 4 bases, with 16 bases spanning the gap. The germline V gene encodes CDR1 LNHDA and CDR2 SQIVND (reference sequence). For the CDR3, the DNA is TGTGCCAGTATAACAGGGCGAGCCGGCACTGAAGCTTTCTTT. Translation: CASITGRAGTEAFF.

This rearrangement joins TRBV9 to TRBJ2-2, with no clear D. CDR3 length: 12 amino acids. V shed 4 bases and J shed 3 bases, with 4 bases lying between them. CDR1 SGDLS and CDR2 YYNGEE come from the germline V gene. This CDR3 is CASSPYTGELFF. In nucleotides, the CDR3 is TGTGCCAGCAGCCCTTACACCGGGGAGCTGTTTTTT. Full variable domain (rest looked up from reference TRBV9 and TRBJ2-2): DSGVTQTPKHLITATGQRVTLRCSPRSGDLSVYWYQQSLDQGLQFLIQYYNGEERAKGNILERFSAQQFPDLHSELNLSSLELGDSALYFCASSPYTGELFFGEGSRLTVL.

A single count supports this clone. The chain joins TRBV20-1 to TRBJ2-1, with 10 bases matching TRBD1. The length of the CDR3 is 11 residues. Trimming took 6 bases from V and 8 from J; bases not matched to a gene: 1. CDR1 DFQATT and CDR2 SNEGSKA come from the germline V gene (reference sequence). CDR3 DNA: TGCAGTGCAGGGACAGGGGATGAGCAGTTCTTC. Amino acids: CSAGTGDEQFF.

This rearrangement joins TRBV19 to TRBJ1-5; 10 nucleotides agree with TRBD1. The germline CDR1 and CDR2 sequences are LNHDA and SQIVND (reference sequence). The V gene end was trimmed by 5 bases and the J gene end by 7 bases; junction bases not matched to a gene: 11. The CDR3 consists of 16 residues. DNA for the CDR3: TGTGCCAGTAGTCACCAGGACAGGGGGAACGGGCAGCCCCAGCATTTT. Its translation: CASSHQDRGNGQPQHF.